This passage covers 26 T cell receptor beta chains from one sample sequenced in a study of T cell clonality in common variable immunodeficiency. TCRdb's table, derived via immunoSEQ multiplex PCR, lists solely in-frame clones and lacks some. Listed for the sample are 50,000 or so clones, none seen a single time. Sequencing input: peripheral blood mononuclear cells. These receptor sequences come from a person aged 18 to 75 in good health.

At least ten counts were recorded for this clone. The read falls 3 residues short of the CDR3 end, and the missing part is taken from the germline J gene. The V gene is TRBV5-1, the J gene TRBJ2-5; tentatively, D is TRBD2 (5 bases). V was cut by 4 bases and J by 2 bases, with 18 bases left in between. The CDR3 length is 16 residues. The V gene's germline CDR1 is SGHRS and CDR2 YFSETQ. Incomplete CDR3 DNA: TGCGCCAGCAGCGAGGGCCACCATACCCCTCAAGAGACC. Amino acid sequence: CASSEGHHTPQET. The whole CDR3 reads CASSEGHHTPQETQYF. Full variable domain (missing parts from reference TRBV5-1 and TRBJ2-5): KAGVTQTPRYLIKTRGQQVTLSCSPISGHRSVSWYQQTPGQGLQFLFEYFSETQRNKGNFPGRFSGRQFSNSRSEMNVSTLELGDSALYLCASSEGHHTPQETQYFGPGTRLLVL.

In this sample, this clone turned up a few times. The CDR3 extends 3 residues past the end of the read, so its final part is completed from the germline J gene. The chain is built from TRBV5-1 and TRBJ1-2; 7 nucleotides align to TRBD1. Germline CDR1 reads SGHRS; CDR2 reads YFSETQ. The CDR3 has 15 residues. The CDR3 here is CASSSYSQGDNEYTF. The part of the CDR3 DNA that was read is TGCGCCAGCAGCTCGTATAGCCAGGGGGACAATGAG.

This clone showed up many times. The CDR3 is cut off 3 residues early in the read; its end comes from the germline J gene. This chain uses TRBV29-1 with TRBJ1-1, with no clear D. This CDR3 is built from 14 residues. V gave up 3 bases and J gave up 2 bases, with 13 bases separating them. Germline CDR1 SQVTM, CDR2 ANQGSEA. The part of the CDR3 DNA that was read is TGCAGCGTTGATCGAACCACAAGAAACACTGAA. Translation: CSVDRTTRNTE. The whole CDR3 protein reads CSVDRTTRNTEAFF.

On this clone itself: The read gets to within 3 residues of the CDR3 end, and the germline J gene fills in the rest. This chain joins TRBV20-1 and TRBJ2-7, with TRBD2 matching over 12 bases. Trimming removed 2 bases from V and 3 bases from J; junction bases left unmatched: 8. The germline V gene encodes CDR1 DFQATT and CDR2 SNEGSKA (reference sequence). The CDR3 covers 16 residues. The DNA read from the CDR3 is TGCAGTGCTAGATCCAGGACTAGCGGGGACTTCTACGAG. It is translated as CSARSRTSGDFYE. The whole CDR3 sequence is CSARSRTSGDFYEQYF.

Note on this clone: With a far larger clone one base away, a read error is the likely cause. The DNA ends 3 residues before the CDR3 does, and the rest of the CDR3 is filled in from the germline J gene. The chain recombines TRBV6-1 with TRBJ1-2, with D hard to call. Trimming stripped 3 bases from V and 3 bases from J, with 5 bases between. There are 12 residues in the CDR3. Germline loops: CDR1 MNHNS, CDR2 SASEGT. The part of the CDR3 DNA that was read is TGTGCCAGCAGTGACAGAGACTATGGC. Its protein product is CASSDRDYG. In full, the CDR3 is CASSDRDYGYTF.

In this sample, this clone turned up many times. The CDR3 end lies 3 residues beyond the end of the read and is filled in from the germline J gene. V and J are TRBV7-8 and TRBJ2-7, with TRBD1 matching 11 bases. The CDR3 contains 15 residues. Germline CDR1 is SGHVS and CDR2 is FQNEAQ. Trimming removed 5 bases from V and 4 bases from J; junction bases left unmatched: 7. CDR3 region: CASSIPDRGRYEQYF. The CDR3 DNA, read in part, is TGTGCCAGCAGCATACCGGACAGGGGGCGGTACGAG. Together with reference TRBV7-8 and TRBJ2-7, the CDR3 gives the full variable domain: GAGVSQSPRYKVAKRGQDVALRCDPISGHVSLFWYQQALGQGPEFLTYFQNEAQLDKSGLPSDRFFAERPEGSVSTLKIQRTQQEDSAVYLCASSIPDRGRYEQYFGPGTRLTVT.

The table lists this clone with many counts. Read coverage stops 3 residues before the CDR3 terminus; the germline J gene supplies the remainder. The rearrangement joins TRBV20-1 to TRBJ2-7; 7 nucleotides line up with TRBD2. V was clipped by 1 base and J by 2 bases; unmatched bases: 5. Germline V gene data show CDR1 as DFQATT and CDR2 as SNEGSKA (reference sequence). This CDR3 has 14 amino acids. The CDR3 protein is CSARVPTSAYEQYF. CDR3 DNA (partial): TGCAGTGCTAGAGTCCCCACTAGCGCCTACGAG.

Ten or more counts support this clone. The sequenced part of the CDR3 DNA is TGTGCCAGCAGTGAAGGTATAGGGGGCACAGATACG. This encodes CASSEGIGGTDT. The whole CDR3 is CASSEGIGGTDTQYF. The V gene is TRBV2, the J gene TRBJ2-3, with a weak D call TRBD1 (5 bases). The read ends 3 residues early relative to the CDR3; the germline J gene fills the gap. The germline V gene encodes CDR1 SNHLY and CDR2 FYNNEI. This CDR3 has 15 residues. V shed 1 base and J shed 1 base, with 9 bases lying between them.

This clone was seen only a few times. The CDR3 end falls 3 residues outside the read, so it is completed with the germline J gene. The chain carries TRBV30 and TRBJ1-2, with D hard to call. CDR3 length: 15 residues. The germline gives CDR1 GTSNPN, CDR2 SVGIG (reference sequence). V lost 5 bases and J 5 bases, leaving 21 bases between the germline ends. CDR3 sequence reads: CAWVWLEHIGYGYTF. The covered CDR3 bases are TGTGCCTGGGTCTGGCTAGAGCATATTGGGTATGGC.

This clone was detected many times. The observed sequence ends 3 residues before the CDR3 terminus, with the missing tail filled in from the germline J gene. The rearrangement uses TRBV7-8 and TRBJ2-7; 7 nucleotides align to TRBD1. Germline values: CDR1 SGHVS, CDR2 FQNEAQ. This CDR3 has 15 amino acids. J was trimmed by 2 bases and V by 2 bases; bases with no gene match: 6. The CDR3 protein is CASSLIETGPYEQYF. The sequenced CDR3 bases are TGTGCCAGCAGCTTAATCGAGACAGGGCCCTACGAG.

This clone was detected many times. The read is 3 residues too short to cover the CDR3 end, so that end is filled in from the germline J gene. This chain connects TRBV6-2 or TRBV6-3 to TRBJ2-1, with TRBD2 matching over 8 bases. Per germline, CDR1 MNHEY and CDR2 SVGEGT. The CDR3 is 15 residues long. Trimming cost V 2 bases and J 2 bases; bases outside gene matches: 2. This CDR3 reads CASSYERETYNEQFF. CDR3 bases read: TGTGCCAGCAGTTACGAGCGGGAGACCTACAATGAG.

This clone was counted many times. The read stops 3 residues short of the end of the CDR3; the missing end is completed from the germline J gene. The rearrangement links TRBV19 to TRBJ2-7; 7 bases are shared with TRBD1. This CDR3 spans 14 amino acids. V lost 8 bases to trimming and J lost 2 bases; unmatched junction nucleotides: 9. Germline V gives CDR1 LNHDA, CDR2 SQIVND (reference sequence). The CDR3 protein is CASGQGQGAYEQYF. The sequenced part of the CDR3 DNA is TGTGCCAGTGGGCAGGGGCAGGGGGCCTACGAG.

This clone has a count of ten or more. The observed sequence ends 3 residues before the CDR3 terminus, with the missing tail filled in from the germline J gene. The chain employs TRBV2 and TRBJ1-5; perhaps TRBD1 as D (5 bases). Germline V gene sequence: CDR1 SNHLY, CDR2 FYNNEI. V was trimmed by 6 bases and J by 7 bases, leaving 13 bases between them. The CDR3 is 13 amino acids. Incomplete CDR3 DNA: TGTGCCAGCAGGACAGCTGGCTTACAGCCC. Translated: CASRTAGLQP. The entire CDR3 protein is CASRTAGLQPQHF.

This clone was seen a handful of times. The CDR3 is cut off 3 residues early in the read; its end comes from the germline J gene. The chain uses TRBV2 and TRBJ1-4, with TRBD1 matching over 7 bases. The CDR3 length is 15 residues. Germline V gene lookup returns CDR1 SNHLY and CDR2 FYNNEI. The CDR3 sequence: CASSDLQGVDSPLFF. CDR3 DNA (partial): TGTGCCAGCAGTGACCTCCAGGGGGTAGATTCACCA. The whole variable domain, remainder taken from reference TRBV2 and TRBJ1-4, is EPEVTQTPSHQVTQMGQEVILRCVPISNHLYFYWYRQILGQKVEFLVSFYNNEISEKSEIFDDQFSVERPDGSNFTLKIRSTKLEDSAMYFCASSDLQGVDSPLFFGSGTQLSVL.

This clone was detected ten times or more. The read gets to within 3 residues of the CDR3 end, and the germline J gene fills in the rest. The chain has TRBV2 and TRBJ2-5; 11 bases are a match to TRBD2. The V and J ends lost 1 base and 5 bases, in that order; junction bases with no gene match: 9. The germline CDR1 and CDR2 sequences are SNHLY and FYNNEI. The length of the CDR3 is 17 residues. The CDR3 loop reads CASSEGDSGRAKETQYF. The covered CDR3 bases are TGTGCCAGCAGTGAAGGGGATAGCGGGAGGGCCAAGGAGACC.

Ten or more counts support this clone. The sequenced part of the CDR3 DNA is TGCAGTGCTAGCCCTCCGAGCGGGAGATACGGTGAG. It specifies CSASPPSGRYGE. The entire CDR3 reads CSASPPSGRYGEQFF. The rearrangement joins TRBV20-1 to TRBJ2-1, with TRBD2 identical over 8 bases. From the germline J gene comes the end of the CDR3, since the read stops 3 residues before it. Trimming removed 3 bases from V and 9 bases from J; junction bases left unmatched: 13. The germline CDR1 and CDR2 sequences are DFQATT and SNEGSKA (reference sequence). This CDR3 has 15 residues.

Ten or more counts support this clone. The CDR3 end lies 3 residues beyond the end of the read and is filled in from the germline J gene. The J gene is TRBJ2-1, the V gene TRBV20-1; TRBD1 is a possible D gene (7 bases). There are 13 residues in the CDR3. Trimming stripped 4 bases from V and 6 bases from J, with 13 bases between. CDR1 and CDR2 (germline): DFQATT, SNEGSKA (reference sequence). Incomplete CDR3 DNA: TGCAGTGCTATTGGGCAGGGGGGCAATGAG. This translates into CSAIGQGGNE. The whole CDR3 protein reads CSAIGQGGNEQFF.

In this sample, this clone turned up many times. The DNA ends 3 residues before the CDR3 does, and the rest of the CDR3 is filled in from the germline J gene. V usage is TRBV7-2 and J usage is TRBJ2-2; 7 bases agree with TRBD1. The CDR3 sequence is 14 residues long. The germline V gene encodes CDR1 SGHTA and CDR2 FQGNSA. V trimming: 8 bases; J trimming: 5 bases; junction bases outside the gene matches: 8. Partial CDR3 DNA: TGTGCCAGCTCGGTGGCAGGGGGTACCGGGGAG. Translation: CASSVAGGTGE. The whole CDR3 reads CASSVAGGTGELFF.

In this sample, this clone turned up many times. One end of the junction does not line up with germline, which may come from a read error. Read sequence stops 3 residues before the CDR3 end, and the germline J gene provides the missing end. This chain uses TRBV20-1 with TRBJ2-7; TRBD1 matches 7 bases. Germline lookup yields CDR1 DFQATT and CDR2 SNEGSKA (reference sequence). This CDR3 is 15 amino acids long. CDR3 in amino acids: CSARDRDGSLYEQYF. CDR3 DNA (partial): TGCAGTGCCAGAGACAGGGATGGTTCCCTCTACGAG.

This clone appeared many times. CDR3 protein: CASSWGLSNTGELFF. The CDR3 DNA, read in part, is TGCGCCAGCAGCTGGGGACTATCGAACACCGGGGAG. The chain combines TRBV5-1 with TRBJ2-2; 7 bases align to TRBD2. The read comes to an end 3 residues before the CDR3 does, leaving the germline J gene to fill in the end. The trim removed 3 bases at V and 0 bases at J, leaving 2 bases unmatched. The germline V gene encodes CDR1 SGHRS and CDR2 YFSETQ. This CDR3 has 15 amino acids.

This clone appeared many times. The read finishes 3 residues shy of the CDR3 end, and the germline J gene is used to complete it. This chain uses TRBV13 with TRBJ2-3; 8 bases fit TRBD1. The junction had 12 bases not matched to a gene; V was cut back by 5 bases and J by 2 bases. The CDR3 runs to 17 residues. Germline V gene lookup returns CDR1 PRHDT and CDR2 FYEKMQ (reference sequence). This CDR3 reads CASSPPTGAFTTDTQYF. The sequenced CDR3 bases are TGTGCCAGCAGCCCCCCGACAGGGGCCTTTACCACAGATACG.

This clone has ten or more counts. Read data end 3 residues before the CDR3 end; the end is taken from the germline J gene. The V gene is TRBV5-1, the J gene TRBJ2-1; D perhaps matches TRBD2 (5 bases). V was cut by 0 bases and J by 9 bases, with 10 bases left in between. Germline V gene data show CDR1 as SGHRS and CDR2 as YFSETQ. The length of the CDR3 is 13 residues. CDR3 DNA (partial): TGCGCCAGCAGCTTGGTTTCTCGGGGTGAG. Residues: CASSLVSRGE. The CDR3 reads in full as CASSLVSRGEQFF.

This clone appeared many times. The missing CDR3 end, 3 residues past where the read stops, is filled in from the germline J gene. The V call is TRBV6-2 or TRBV6-3, the J call TRBJ2-7, with TRBD2 identical over 11 bases. The CDR3 contains 14 residues. J was trimmed by 6 bases and V by 10 bases; bases with no gene match: 11. The germline CDR1 and CDR2 sequences are MNHEY and SVGEGT. CDR3 loop: CATIPTSGSGEQYF. The DNA read from the CDR3 is TGTGCCACCATACCCACTAGCGGGAGTGGCGAG.

The sample holds many counts of this clone. The sequence runs out 3 residues before the end of the CDR3; the remainder is reconstructed from the germline J gene. The gene calls are TRBV7-8 and TRBJ2-5; 8 nucleotides line up with TRBD1. The CDR3 loop spans 15 amino acids. Trimming cost V 1 base and J 5 bases; bases outside gene matches: 6. Looked up from germline, CDR1 is SGHVS and CDR2 is FQNEAQ. The covered CDR3 bases are TGTGCCAGCAGCTTAGTTCAGGGGGCAGGGGAGACC. This codes for CASSLVQGAGET. The whole CDR3 region reads CASSLVQGAGETQYF.

This clone has a count of ten or more. The read terminates 3 residues before the CDR3 end, so the remaining end is supplied by the germline J gene. V usage is TRBV10-3 and J usage is TRBJ2-7, with 12 bases identical to TRBD2. This CDR3 is 15 amino acids long. CDR1 is ENHRY, CDR2 SYGVKD, per germline. V lost 6 bases to trimming and J lost 6 bases; unmatched junction nucleotides: 9. Partial CDR3 DNA: TGTGCCATCAGAGGGCTAGCGGGAGGGCTGGGCGAG. It yields the protein CAIRGLAGGLGE. Given in full, the CDR3 is CAIRGLAGGLGEQYF.

Points on this clone: The CDR3 extends 3 residues past the end of the read, so its final part is completed from the germline J gene. The rearrangement joins TRBV18 to TRBJ1-1; 12 bases match TRBD1. Germline V gene sequence: CDR1 KGHSH, CDR2 LQKENI. The V and J ends lost 1 base and 5 bases, in that order; junction bases with no gene match: 14. This CDR3 spans 19 amino acids. CDR3 residues: CASSPLSLAGQGARTEAFF. The sequenced part of the CDR3 DNA is TGTGCCAGCTCACCACTTTCCCTTGCGGGACAGGGGGCGAGGACTGAA.